This T cell receptor (beta chain) was identified in a study of T cells in Graves' hyperthyroidism and ophthalmopathy. Broader study findings: Patients with ophthalmopathy were separated from those with stable hyperthyroidism by a 13 V-J model. Ophthalmopathy was predicted by the model a median of around 5.9 months ahead of onset.

The study based diagnoses on clinical symptoms, serum thyroxine and TRAb, thyroid ultrasound and orbital computed tomography. Amplification targeted TCR beta CDR3 regions from RNA transcripts. The study used the HTBI primer set for a first-round RT-PCR of the TCR CDR3. MiXCR was run by TCRdb on the multiplex PCR reads, yielding one entry per CDR3 protein. Seen here are around 600,000 distinct CDR3 sequences, 40% to 55% observed once, and the top ten hold less than 9%. Remarks on this clonotype: The antigen is not known. One base away lies a much larger clone, so this may be a sequencing read error.

The CDR3 is 14 amino acids. Trimming took 5 bases from V and 11 from J; bases not matched to a gene: 9. The germline V gene has CDR1 MNHNS and CDR2 SASEGT. The sample consisted of peripheral blood or thyroid tissue (not recorded which). V gene TRBV6-1 combines with J gene TRBJ2-5; 12 nucleotides line up with TRBD2. The TCR was taken from an adult man with Graves' disease, either hyperthyroidism or ophthalmopathy (not recorded which). Here the CDR3 DNA reads TGTGCCAGCAGTTATGATGGGACTAGCGGGTCTCAGTACTTC. It codes for CASSYDGTSGSQYF.